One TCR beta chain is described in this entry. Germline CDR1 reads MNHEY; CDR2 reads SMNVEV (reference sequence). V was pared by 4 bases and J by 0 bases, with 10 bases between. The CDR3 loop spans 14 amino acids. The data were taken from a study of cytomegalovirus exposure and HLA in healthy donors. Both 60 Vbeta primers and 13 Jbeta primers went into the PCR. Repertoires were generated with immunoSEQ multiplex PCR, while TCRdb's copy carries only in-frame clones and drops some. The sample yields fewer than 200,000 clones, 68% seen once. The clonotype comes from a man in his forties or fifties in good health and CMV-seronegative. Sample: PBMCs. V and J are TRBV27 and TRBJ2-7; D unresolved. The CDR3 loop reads CASSSSPSSYEQYF. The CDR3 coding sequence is TGTGCCAGCAGTTCCTCTCCCAGCTCCTACGAGCAGTACTTC.